A selection of T cell receptor beta chains follows, all from one sample in a study of blood T cell repertoires in COVID-19. The assay was immunoSEQ multiplex PCR, and TCRdb's table has in-frame clones only and misses some. The table has over 150,000 clones, approximately 83% seen once. Sequences were obtained from peripheral blood. The receptors stem from a woman of 80 years or more with active or convalescent COVID-19. CDR3s include the opening cysteine and the closing phenylalanine or tryptophan. Each record gives: D gene, clone size, V gene, J gene, CDR3 length, CDR3 protein, CDR3 DNA. The D gene is left open where the match is weak. A clone size is listed for some rows: how often the clone was seen (once, few, many), or a class if it is expanded.

TRBD1	NA	TRBV5-4	TRBJ1-6	14	CASSTGTGVSPLHF	TGTGCCAGCAGCACCGGGACAGGGGTTTCACCCCTCCACTTT
TRBD2	NA	TRBV9	TRBJ2-3	17	CASSPSGGSTTGDTQYF	TGTGCCAGCAGCCCCAGCGGGGGGTCCACCACAGGGGATACGCAGTATTTT
NA	once	TRBV7-9	TRBJ1-3	15	CASSLRGNVGNTIYF	TGTGCCAGCAGCTTAAGGGGGAACGTTGGAAACACCATATATTTT
NA	NA	TRBV23-1	TRBJ1-1	17	CASSTPARGGLNTEAFF	TGCGCCAGCAGCACCCCCGCTCGCGGGGGACTGAACACTGAAGCTTTCTTT
NA	NA	TRBV24-1	TRBJ2-3	14	CATSEDRGTDTQYF	TGTGCCACCAGTGAGGACAGAGGGACAGATACGCAGTATTTT
NA	NA	TRBV19	TRBJ1-4	15	CASSMVTLTNEKLFF	TGTGCCAGTAGTATGGTGACTTTAACTAATGAAAAACTGTTTTTT
TRBD1	NA	TRBV18	TRBJ1-2	16	CASSPLPGQGDYGYTF	TGTGCCAGCTCACCCCTTCCGGGACAGGGTGACTATGGCTACACCTTC
NA	NA	TRBV3-1/TRBV3-2	TRBJ1-1	14	CASSQDVRGTEAFF	TGTGCCAGCAGCCAAGATGTGAGAGGTACTGAAGCTTTCTTT
TRBD1	NA	TRBV6-6	TRBJ2-7	12	CASSRDSYEQYF	TGTGCCAGCAGTCGGGACAGCTACGAGCAGTACTTC
TRBD1	NA	TRBV6-5	TRBJ1-5	15	CASSLDRANNQPQHF	TGTGCCAGCAGTTTGGACAGGGCGAACAATCAGCCCCAGCATTTT
TRBD2	NA	TRBV27	TRBJ2-1	12	CASSLTGGQEFF	TGTGCCAGCAGCTTGACGGGGGGGCAGGAGTTCTTC
NA	NA	TRBV7-2	TRBJ1-1	15	CASSPESGGLGGAFF	TGTGCCAGCAGCCCAGAAAGTGGGGGACTTGGGGGAGCTTTCTTT
NA	NA	TRBV6-4	TRBJ2-3	11	CASREGDTQYF	TGTGCCAGCAGGGAGGGGGATACGCAGTATTTT
NA	once	TRBV18	TRBJ1-1	14	CASSPQLANTEAFF	TGTGCCAGCTCACCACAGTTAGCGAACACTGAAGCTTTCTTT
NA	NA	TRBV25-1	TRBJ1-2	15	CASRNGGVGNYGYTF	TGTGCCAGCAGAAACGGGGGGGTCGGCAACTATGGCTACACCTTC
NA	NA	TRBV10-2	TRBJ1-5	14	CASSGTASNQPQHF	TGCGCCAGCAGTGGGACAGCTAGCAATCAGCCCCAGCATTTT
NA	once	TRBV12-5	TRBJ1-5	12	CATGADLGPQHF	TGTGCTACAGGGGCTGATTTAGGGCCCCAGCATTTT
NA	NA	TRBV19	TRBJ1-5	16	CASSITGGGRGQPQHF	TGTGCCAGTAGTATAACGGGGGGGGGCCGAGGTCAGCCCCAGCATTTT
TRBD1	few	TRBV11-2	TRBJ1-2	15	CASSLDPQGADGYTF	TGTGCCAGCAGCTTAGACCCCCAGGGGGCGGATGGCTACACCTTC
NA	once	TRBV6-5	TRBJ1-1	12	CATQGPGTEAFF	TGTGCCACCCAGGGCCCCGGCACTGAAGCTTTCTTT
NA	NA	TRBV5-1	TRBJ1-2	12	CASSLDSYGYTF	TGCGCCAGCAGCTTGGACAGTTATGGCTACACCTTC
TRBD1	NA	TRBV6-4	TRBJ2-2	17	CASSENPGQGSVGELFF	TGTGCCAGCAGTGAAAACCCGGGACAGGGTAGCGTCGGGGAGCTGTTTTTT
NA	NA	TRBV6-6	TRBJ2-7	14	CASSYPTGDYEQYF	TGTGCCAGCAGTTACCCGACCGGGGACTACGAGCAGTACTTC
NA	once	TRBV19	TRBJ1-3	14	CASSIAWSGNIIYF	TGTGCCAGTAGTATCGCCTGGAGTGGAAACATCATATATTTT
TRBD1	once	TRBV6-2/TRBV6-3	TRBJ2-7	15	CASSFRGTGPVEQYF	TGTGCCAGCAGTTTCAGGGGGACAGGGCCGGTAGAGCAGTACTTC
TRBD1	NA	TRBV5-1	TRBJ2-1	16	CASSGETGAGYNEQFF	TGCGCCAGCAGCGGAGAAACAGGGGCTGGATACAATGAGCAGTTCTTC
NA	NA	TRBV7-6	TRBJ2-7	15	CASSARDSRSYEQYF	TGTGCCAGCAGCGCCCGGGACTCCCGCTCCTACGAGCAGTACTTC
NA	NA	TRBV9	TRBJ2-2	14	CASSAIMGAGELFF	TGTGCCAGCAGCGCCATCATGGGAGCCGGGGAGCTGTTTTTT
TRBD1	NA	TRBV6-5	TRBJ1-4	13	CASSYGDRSRLFF	TGTGCCAGCAGTTATGGGGACAGGTCGAGACTGTTTTTT
TRBD1	NA	TRBV25-1	TRBJ2-3	13	CASSRQGGTTQYF	TGTGCCAGCAGTCGACAGGGGGGTACTACGCAGTATTTT
TRBD1	NA	TRBV3-1/TRBV3-2	TRBJ2-7	15	CASSRPDRGLGEQYF	TGTGCCAGCAGCCGCCCGGACAGGGGGCTGGGCGAGCAGTACTTC
NA	once	TRBV25-1	TRBJ1-4	15	CASSRSGSANEKLFF	TGTGCCAGCAGCAGGTCAGGGTCGGCTAATGAAAAACTGTTTTTT
TRBD1	NA	TRBV7-3	TRBJ2-2	15	CASSLGQANSGELFF	TGTGCCAGCAGCTTAGGACAGGCAAATAGCGGGGAGCTGTTTTTT
TRBD1	NA	TRBV11-3	TRBJ1-1	16	CASSQRRQGMNTEAFF	TGTGCCAGCAGCCAACGCCGACAGGGCATGAACACTGAAGCTTTCTTT
NA	NA	TRBV21-1	TRBJ2-7	17	CASSKGRGLEALDEQYF	TGTGCCAGCAGCAAAGGTCGAGGACTAGAGGCCCTCGACGAGCAGTACTTC
NA	NA	TRBV4-1	TRBJ2-5	15	CASSRLTGLGETQYF	TGCGCCAGCAGCCGTTTGACAGGCTTGGGGGAGACCCAGTACTTC
NA	NA	TRBV7-8	TRBJ1-2	15	CASSEGLATNYGYTF	TGTGCCAGCAGCGAAGGACTGGCGACTAACTATGGCTACACCTTC
TRBD2	NA	TRBV4-3	TRBJ2-1	16	CATSTSGGATYNEQFF	TGCGCCACCTCGACTAGCGGGGGGGCTACCTACAATGAGCAGTTCTTC
NA	NA	TRBV27	TRBJ2-3	16	CASRPLAESGADTQYF	TGTGCCAGCAGGCCCCTCGCGGAATCTGGCGCAGATACGCAGTATTTT
TRBD2	NA	TRBV5-1	TRBJ2-3	15	CASSLGLAAVDTQYF	TGCGCCAGCAGCTTGGGACTAGCGGCTGTGGATACGCAGTATTTT
NA	NA	TRBV5-4	TRBJ1-1	12	CASSRGQPEAFF	TGTGCCAGCAGCCGAGGACAGCCTGAAGCTTTCTTT
NA	NA	TRBV10-3	TRBJ1-2	14	CAISESTGPYGYTF	TGTGCCATCAGTGAGTCGACAGGTCCCTATGGCTACACCTTC
NA	NA	TRBV2	TRBJ1-3	13	CASSRDAGNTIYF	TGTGCCAGCAGCAGGGATGCCGGAAACACCATATATTTT
TRBD2	NA	TRBV18	TRBJ2-3	17	CASSPPPSGGASDTQYF	TGTGCCAGCTCACCACCGCCTAGCGGGGGGGCCTCAGATACGCAGTATTTT
NA	NA	TRBV5-1	TRBJ1-2	14	CASSPAGVNYGYTF	TGCGCCAGCAGCCCGGCAGGGGTGAACTATGGCTACACCTTC
TRBD2	NA	TRBV28	TRBJ2-3	13	CANAGGPTDTQYF	TGTGCCAACGCGGGGGGGCCCACAGATACGCAGTATTTT
TRBD2	NA	TRBV19	TRBJ2-2	14	CAGRLAGNTGELFF	TGTGCCGGTAGACTAGCGGGGAACACCGGGGAGCTGTTTTTT
NA	NA	TRBV6-6	TRBJ2-7	14	CASTRPGTPPEQYF	TGTGCCAGCACCCGTCCCGGGACACCGCCCGAGCAGTACTTC
NA	NA	TRBV10-2	TRBJ1-2	15	CASSDSGLTNYGYTF	TGCGCCAGCAGTGACTCAGGTCTAACTAACTATGGCTACACCTTC